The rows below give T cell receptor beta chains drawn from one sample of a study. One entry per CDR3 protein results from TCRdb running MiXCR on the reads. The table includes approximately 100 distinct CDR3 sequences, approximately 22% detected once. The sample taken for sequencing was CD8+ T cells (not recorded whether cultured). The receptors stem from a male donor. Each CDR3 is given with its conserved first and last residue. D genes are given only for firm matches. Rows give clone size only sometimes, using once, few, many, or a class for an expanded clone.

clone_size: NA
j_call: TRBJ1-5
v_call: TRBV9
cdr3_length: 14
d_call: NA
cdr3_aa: CASSPDGGSQPQHF
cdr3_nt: TGTGCCAGCAGCCCTGACGGCGGTAGTCAGCCCCAGCATTTT

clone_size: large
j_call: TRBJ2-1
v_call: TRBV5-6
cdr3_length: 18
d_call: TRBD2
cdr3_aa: CASSLLFGGGDSYNEQFF
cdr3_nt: TGTGCCAGCAGCTTGTTGTTCGGCGGGGGGGACTCCTACAATGAGCAGTTCTTC

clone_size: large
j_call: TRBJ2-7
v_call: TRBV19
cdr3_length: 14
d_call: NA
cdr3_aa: CASRPNEGPYEQYF
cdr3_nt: TGTGCCAGTAGGCCCAACGAGGGCCCCTACGAGCAGTACTTC

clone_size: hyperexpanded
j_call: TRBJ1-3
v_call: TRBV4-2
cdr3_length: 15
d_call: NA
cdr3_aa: CASSQVGEAGNTIYF
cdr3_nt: TGTGCCAGCAGCCAAGTTGGGGAAGCGGGAAACACCATATATTTT

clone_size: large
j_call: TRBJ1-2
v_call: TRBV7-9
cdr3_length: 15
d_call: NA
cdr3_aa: CASSLGTDSGYGYTF
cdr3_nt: TGTGCCAGCAGCTTAGGAACGGACAGCGGCTATGGCTACACCTTC

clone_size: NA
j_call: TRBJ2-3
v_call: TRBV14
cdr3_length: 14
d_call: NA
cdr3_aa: CASSQAGEPDTQYF
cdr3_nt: TGTGCCAGCAGCCAAGCGGGGGAACCAGATACGCAGTATTTT